Each of the 15 T cell receptor beta chains below was sequenced from the same sample in a study of blood T cell repertoires in COVID-19 (dated by TCRdb to about 2020). Library method: the immunoSEQ multiplex PCR assay. TCRdb carries this immuneACCESS record with in-frame sequences only. Its versions omit some clonotypes, under half of them owing to an unresolved V gene in the studies checked, with the rest unexplained. Recorded for this sample are around 220,000 clones; 75% to 95% of them occurred a single time. The top ten constitute under 2.5% of the sample. Input material: PBMCs or T cells enriched from blood (not recorded which). These receptors came from a woman aged 18-35 years who had recovered from COVID-19.

This rearrangement joins TRBV19 to TRBJ2-3; 8 nucleotides line up with TRBD1. The CDR3 spans 15 residues. J lost 1 base, V lost 5 bases, and 5 bases had no gene match. Germline values: CDR1 LNHDA, CDR2 SQIVND (reference sequence). The CDR3 coding sequence is TGTGCCAGTAGTGCCAGGGGGCAGGGCACAGATACGCAGTATTTT. This sequence encodes CASSARGQGTDTQYF.

The chain carries TRBV7-2 and TRBJ1-3; D might be TRBD1 (6 bases). The V gene's germline CDR1 is SGHTA and CDR2 FQGNSA. This CDR3 is built from 14 residues. V lost 5 bases, J lost 3 bases, and 11 bases lay in between. CDR3 residues: CASSEQGFGNTIYF. CDR3 nucleotides: TGTGCCAGCAGCGAACAGGGTTTTGGAAACACCATATATTTT.

V gene TRBV6-5 combines with J gene TRBJ2-7; 8 bases match TRBD2. Germline V gene lookup returns CDR1 MNHEY and CDR2 SVGAGI. This CDR3 spans 14 amino acids. Trimming at V came to 2 bases and at J to 4 bases, leaving 4 bases not matched to a gene. Here the CDR3 reads CASSYQGGGYEQYF. The CDR3 nucleotides are TGTGCCAGCAGTTACCAAGGCGGGGGGTACGAGCAGTACTTC.

The chain employs TRBV18 and TRBJ1-3; 9 bases fit TRBD1. The CDR3 runs to 16 residues. Germline V gene sequence: CDR1 KGHSH, CDR2 LQKENI. The trim removed 3 bases at V and 3 bases at J, leaving 6 bases unmatched. The CDR3 here is CASSPWTGEGGNTIYF. The DNA of the CDR3 is TGTGCCAGCTCACCTTGGACAGGGGAAGGTGGAAACACCATATATTTT.

V gene TRBV29-1 combines with J gene TRBJ2-1, with D perhaps TRBD2 (6 bases). CDR1 SQVTM and CDR2 ANQGSEA come from the germline V gene. Trimming pared 4 bases from V and 1 base from J, leaving 8 bases between. The CDR3 loop spans 13 amino acids. This chain's CDR3 is CSVASGSYNEQFF. The CDR3 DNA reads as TGCAGCGTTGCCAGCGGGTCCTACAATGAGCAGTTCTTC.

The chain employs TRBV7-6 and TRBJ1-3; the D is unclear. The germline V and J ends were trimmed by 3 bases and 9 bases, with 12 bases remaining between them. The CDR3 is made up of 13 amino acids. The germline V gene encodes CDR1 SGHVS and CDR2 FNYEAQ. The CDR3 DNA is TGTGCCAGCAGCTTGGGAGGTCGGGGCACCATATATTTT. Amino acids: CASSLGGRGTIYF.

The chain recombines TRBV27 with TRBJ2-2; 9 nucleotides match TRBD2. Losses at the gene ends were 6 bases for V and 5 bases for J; bases not matched to a gene: 7. This CDR3 has 15 residues. The germline gives CDR1 MNHEY, CDR2 SMNVEV (reference sequence). CDR3: CASRAGGAMTGELFF. Written as DNA, the CDR3 is TGTGCCAGCAGGGCGGGGGGGGCGATGACCGGGGAGCTGTTTTTT.

This chain uses TRBV12-3 or TRBV12-4 with TRBJ2-7, with D maybe TRBD2 (5 bases). This CDR3 is 13 amino acids long. V lost 5 bases and J 4 bases, leaving 12 bases between the germline ends. The CDR3 loop is CASSPTLVYEQYF. The CDR3 coding sequence is TGTGCCAGCAGTCCAACACTAGTTTACGAGCAGTACTTC.

The chain joins TRBV18 to TRBJ2-7; no clear D. CDR3 length equals 12 residues. The V end lost 3 bases, the J end lost 3 bases, and 6 bases lay between the germline ends. Per the germline V gene, CDR1 is KGHSH and CDR2 is LQKENI. CDR3 sequence reads: CASSPEHYEQYF. The CDR3 DNA follows: TGTGCCAGCTCACCTGAGCACTACGAGCAGTACTTC.

The chain employs TRBV25-1 and TRBJ1-3; 8 bases align to TRBD1. V shed 6 bases, J shed 4 bases, and the junction held 8 bases outside the gene matches. Germline CDR1 is MGHDK and CDR2 is SYGVNS. The CDR3 is 15 amino acids. The CDR3 region has the DNA TGTGCCAGCAGCCCCGACAGGGGAGACGGAAACACCATATATTTT. This encodes CASSPDRGDGNTIYF. Variable domain in full (rest from reference TRBV25-1 and TRBJ1-3): EADIYQTPRYLVIGTGKKITLECSQTMGHDKMYWYQQDPGMELHLIHYSYGVNSTEKGDLSSESTVSRIRTEHFPLTLESARPSHTSQYLCASSPDRGDGNTIYFGEGSWLTVV.

The chain is built from TRBV11-2 and TRBJ1-2, with no clear D. Trimming removed 8 bases at V and 4 bases at J, with 11 bases between. In germline, CDR1 is SGHAT, CDR2 FQNNGV. CDR3 length: 12 residues. CDR3 sequence (DNA): TGTGCCAGCGGGCTATCGGTCTATGGCTACACCTTC. Its protein product is CASGLSVYGYTF.

The genes are TRBV19 and TRBJ1-5; possibly TRBD1 for D (6 bases). V lost 6 bases and J lost 6, with 21 bases in between. Germline CDR1 and CDR2: LNHDA and SQIVND (reference sequence). The CDR3 totals 16 residues. In DNA, the CDR3 is TGTGCCAGTAGGCATGGGTCAGGGGCGAGAGTTCAGCCCCAGCATTTT. It codes for CASRHGSGARVQPQHF.

The chain has TRBV18 and TRBJ1-2; D remains ambiguous. Germline CDR1 is KGHSH and CDR2 is LQKENI. This CDR3 is built from 14 residues. V lost 3 bases, J lost 4 bases, and 12 bases lay in between. The CDR3 is CASSPASGSYGYTF. The CDR3 nucleotides are TGTGCCAGCTCACCGGCCAGTGGCAGCTATGGCTACACCTTC. The variable domain in full, completed from reference TRBV18 and TRBJ1-2, reads NAGVMQNPRHLVRRRGQEARLRCSPMKGHSHVYWYRQLPEEGLKFMVYLQKENIIDESGMPKERFSAEFPKEGPSILRIQQVVRGDSAAYFCASSPASGSYGYTFGSGTRLTVV.

The chain carries TRBV19 and TRBJ1-1; 9 nucleotides align to TRBD1. CDR3 length: 17 amino acids. Germline CDR1 LNHDA, CDR2 SQIVND (reference sequence). V lost 7 bases and J lost 0; bases outside the gene matches: 12. CDR3 amino acids: CASTHRDRAVMNTEAFF. The CDR3 region has the DNA TGTGCCAGTACCCACCGGGACAGGGCGGTTATGAACACTGAAGCTTTCTTT.

This rearrangement joins TRBV3-1 (or the pseudogene TRBV3-2) to TRBJ1-2; D uncertain. Germline V gene lookup returns CDR1 LGHDT and CDR2 YNNKEL (reference sequence). Between the trimmed V and J ends, which lost 1 base and 3 bases, there was a span of 15 bases. The CDR3 runs 16 residues. The CDR3 loop reads CASSQGLVNTDYGYTF. CDR3 nucleotide sequence: TGTGCCAGCAGCCAAGGTTTGGTGAACACCGACTATGGCTACACCTTC.